These T cell receptor beta chains were read from a single sample in a study of T-cell memory formation after mild COVID-19. TCRdb reanalysed the 5' RACE reads using MiXCR and keeps one entry per CDR3 protein. The repertoire includes 350,000 or so distinct CDR3 sequences, approximately 22% of them detected once, and roughly 21% sits in the top ten. Specimen: PBMCs or a T cell subset sorted from them (not recorded which). All receptors derive from a man younger than 30 who had mild COVID-19 (a few samples of this study predate the infection). Cell type and time point are not known. Both conserved end residues are part of each CDR3. Each record gives: D gene, CDR3 length, V gene, J gene, clone size, CDR3 protein, CDR3 DNA. The D gene is left open where the match is weak. Expanded clones are given a class, and other clones once, few, many or no size at all.

d_call: -; cdr3_length: 16; v_call: TRBV4-2; j_call: TRBJ1-6; clone_size: -; cdr3_aa: CASSQPSGASNSPLHF; cdr3_nt: TGTGCCAGCAGCCAACCCTCAGGGGCTAGTAATTCACCCCTCCACTTT
d_call: TRBD2; cdr3_length: 13; v_call: TRBV12-3/TRBV12-4; j_call: TRBJ2-3; clone_size: -; cdr3_aa: CASSTGLAGAQYF; cdr3_nt: TGTGCCAGCAGCACGGGACTAGCGGGGGCACAGTATTTT
d_call: TRBD1; cdr3_length: 13; v_call: TRBV28; j_call: TRBJ1-2; clone_size: -; cdr3_aa: CASGDPTGAGYTF; cdr3_nt: TGTGCCAGCGGAGACCCCACAGGGGCGGGCTACACCTTC
d_call: TRBD1; cdr3_length: 15; v_call: TRBV28; j_call: TRBJ1-5; clone_size: few; cdr3_aa: CASSTEGQGNQPQHF; cdr3_nt: TGTGCCAGCAGCACAGAGGGACAGGGCAATCAGCCCCAGCATTTT
d_call: TRBD1; cdr3_length: 12; v_call: TRBV7-8; j_call: TRBJ1-6; clone_size: -; cdr3_aa: CASSAQGRSLHF; cdr3_nt: TGTGCCAGCAGCGCACAGGGGAGATCCCTCCACTTT
d_call: TRBD1; cdr3_length: 14; v_call: TRBV5-5; j_call: TRBJ1-5; clone_size: few; cdr3_aa: CASRGTGENQPQHF; cdr3_nt: TGTGCCAGCAGAGGAACAGGGGAGAATCAGCCCCAGCATTTT
d_call: TRBD1; cdr3_length: 16; v_call: TRBV7-2; j_call: TRBJ2-5; clone_size: -; cdr3_aa: CASSELDRGVQETQYF; cdr3_nt: TGTGCCAGCAGCGAACTCGACAGGGGTGTCCAAGAGACCCAGTACTTC
d_call: -; cdr3_length: 15; v_call: TRBV6-5; j_call: TRBJ1-6; clone_size: few; cdr3_aa: CASSSLLGGLGTLHF; cdr3_nt: TGTGCCAGCAGTTCCTTACTCGGAGGACTTGGGACCCTCCACTTT
d_call: -; cdr3_length: 15; v_call: TRBV12-3/TRBV12-4; j_call: TRBJ2-5; clone_size: -; cdr3_aa: CASTPGGRLQETQYF; cdr3_nt: TGTGCCAGCACCCCCGGGGGACGACTCCAAGAGACCCAGTACTTC
d_call: -; cdr3_length: 14; v_call: TRBV20-1; j_call: TRBJ1-1; clone_size: -; cdr3_aa: CSARDTGVTTEAFF; cdr3_nt: TGCAGTGCTAGAGATACAGGCGTTACCACTGAAGCTTTCTTT
d_call: TRBD2; cdr3_length: 14; v_call: TRBV30; j_call: TRBJ2-5; clone_size: -; cdr3_aa: CAWSATSGGETQYF; cdr3_nt: TGTGCCTGGAGCGCGACTAGCGGGGGGGAGACCCAGTACTTC
d_call: TRBD2; cdr3_length: 15; v_call: TRBV7-9; j_call: TRBJ2-1; clone_size: -; cdr3_aa: CASSLQRGGLHEQFF; cdr3_nt: TGTGCCAGCAGCTTACAGCGGGGGGGCCTTCATGAGCAGTTCTTC
d_call: -; cdr3_length: 13; v_call: TRBV4-1; j_call: TRBJ1-1; clone_size: -; cdr3_aa: CASSQDNFSSAFF; cdr3_nt: TGCGCCAGCAGCCAAGATAATTTCTCATCCGCTTTCTTT
d_call: -; cdr3_length: 14; v_call: TRBV5-1; j_call: TRBJ1-6; clone_size: -; cdr3_aa: CASSLDSLYSPLHF; cdr3_nt: TGCGCCAGCAGCCTGGACAGTTTGTATTCACCCCTCCACTTT
d_call: TRBD1; cdr3_length: 14; v_call: TRBV7-9; j_call: TRBJ2-6; clone_size: -; cdr3_aa: CASTLAGTEDVLTF; cdr3_nt: TGTGCCAGCACCTTGGCCGGGACAGAGGACGTCCTGACTTTC
d_call: -; cdr3_length: 14; v_call: TRBV7-2; j_call: TRBJ1-5; clone_size: -; cdr3_aa: CASSLRRRGQPQHF; cdr3_nt: TGTGCCAGCAGCTTAAGACGGAGGGGTCAGCCCCAGCATTTT
d_call: -; cdr3_length: 14; v_call: TRBV6-2/TRBV6-3; j_call: TRBJ2-5; clone_size: -; cdr3_aa: CASHRWRLKETQYF; cdr3_nt: TGTGCCAGCCATCGGTGGCGGCTAAAAGAGACCCAGTACTTC
d_call: -; cdr3_length: 13; v_call: TRBV7-2; j_call: TRBJ1-1; clone_size: -; cdr3_aa: CASSQGSPTEAFF; cdr3_nt: TGTGCCAGCAGCCAGGGGAGCCCCACTGAAGCTTTCTTT
d_call: TRBD1; cdr3_length: 17; v_call: TRBV7-2; j_call: TRBJ2-2; clone_size: few; cdr3_aa: CASSVGYDRVNTGELFF; cdr3_nt: TGTGCCAGCAGCGTCGGCTATGACAGGGTTAACACCGGGGAGCTGTTTTTT
d_call: -; cdr3_length: 16; v_call: TRBV27; j_call: TRBJ2-1; clone_size: -; cdr3_aa: CASSFSTNADLNEQFF; cdr3_nt: TGTGCCAGCAGTTTCTCGACCAACGCGGATTTAAATGAGCAGTTCTTC
d_call: -; cdr3_length: 14; v_call: TRBV4-1; j_call: TRBJ1-4; clone_size: many; cdr3_aa: CASSQEVQGEKLFF; cdr3_nt: TGCGCCAGCAGCCAGGAGGTCCAGGGCGAAAAACTGTTTTTT
d_call: TRBD2; cdr3_length: 16; v_call: TRBV5-1; j_call: TRBJ2-1; clone_size: -; cdr3_aa: CASRVGVAGGRNEQFF; cdr3_nt: TGCGCCAGCAGAGTAGGCGTGGCGGGGGGGCGAAATGAGCAGTTCTTC
d_call: -; cdr3_length: 15; v_call: TRBV9; j_call: TRBJ1-5; clone_size: few; cdr3_aa: CASSVTPLGNQPQHF; cdr3_nt: TGTGCCAGCAGCGTAACCCCCTTGGGCAATCAGCCCCAGCATTTT
d_call: -; cdr3_length: 17; v_call: TRBV4-3; j_call: TRBJ1-1; clone_size: once; cdr3_aa: CASSQATGPLVNTEAFF; cdr3_nt: TGCGCCAGCAGCCAGGCCACAGGGCCCTTGGTGAACACTGAAGCTTTCTTT
d_call: TRBD2; cdr3_length: 16; v_call: TRBV4-3; j_call: TRBJ2-7; clone_size: -; cdr3_aa: CASSQDAGGSSYEQYF; cdr3_nt: TGCGCCAGCAGCCAAGATGCGGGGGGAAGCTCCTACGAGCAGTACTTC
d_call: -; cdr3_length: 14; v_call: TRBV11-2; j_call: TRBJ2-7; clone_size: few; cdr3_aa: CASSPQATTYEQYF; cdr3_nt: TGTGCCAGCAGCCCCCAGGCGACAACCTACGAGCAGTACTTC
d_call: -; cdr3_length: 15; v_call: TRBV18; j_call: TRBJ2-5; clone_size: -; cdr3_aa: CASSPPGERQETQYF; cdr3_nt: TGTGCCAGCTCACCACCCGGGGAACGGCAAGAGACCCAGTACTTC
d_call: -; cdr3_length: 12; v_call: TRBV12-3/TRBV12-4; j_call: TRBJ1-1; clone_size: -; cdr3_aa: CASRWGVSEAFF; cdr3_nt: TGTGCCAGCAGGTGGGGGGTTTCTGAAGCTTTCTTT
d_call: -; cdr3_length: 18; v_call: TRBV4-3; j_call: TRBJ2-2; clone_size: -; cdr3_aa: CASSQLHSGDRVAGELFF; cdr3_nt: TGCGCCAGCAGCCAACTTCATAGCGGGGACAGGGTGGCCGGGGAGCTGTTTTTT
d_call: -; cdr3_length: 16; v_call: TRBV4-3; j_call: TRBJ2-1; clone_size: few; cdr3_aa: CASSQDRRLEYNEQFF; cdr3_nt: TGCGCCAGCAGCCAAGATAGGCGCCTAGAGTACAATGAGCAGTTCTTC
d_call: -; cdr3_length: 12; v_call: TRBV18; j_call: TRBJ2-5; clone_size: few; cdr3_aa: CASSPVSETQYF; cdr3_nt: TGTGCCAGCTCACCTGTGAGCGAGACCCAGTACTTC
d_call: -; cdr3_length: 13; v_call: TRBV7-9; j_call: TRBJ1-2; clone_size: many; cdr3_aa: CASSFSVNYGYTF; cdr3_nt: TGTGCCAGCAGCTTTTCCGTGAACTATGGCTACACCTTC
d_call: -; cdr3_length: 13; v_call: TRBV20-1; j_call: TRBJ1-2; clone_size: few; cdr3_aa: CSCPVPGQRGYTF; cdr3_nt: TGCAGTTGCCCCGTTCCGGGACAACGCGGCTACACCTTC
d_call: -; cdr3_length: 12; v_call: TRBV11-1; j_call: TRBJ2-5; clone_size: -; cdr3_aa: CASSSMEETQYF; cdr3_nt: TGTGCCAGCAGCTCCATGGAAGAGACCCAGTACTTC
d_call: TRBD1; cdr3_length: 16; v_call: TRBV9; j_call: TRBJ2-2; clone_size: -; cdr3_aa: CASSPRDRRLTGELFF; cdr3_nt: TGTGCCAGCAGCCCCCGGGACAGACGGTTGACCGGGGAGCTGTTTTTT
d_call: -; cdr3_length: 16; v_call: TRBV7-2; j_call: TRBJ2-5; clone_size: few; cdr3_aa: CASSFDRTTGRETQYF; cdr3_nt: TGTGCCAGCAGTTTCGACCGGACGACAGGTCGGGAGACCCAGTACTTC
d_call: -; cdr3_length: 16; v_call: TRBV6-6; j_call: TRBJ2-4; clone_size: -; cdr3_aa: CASRTPGRLAKNIQYF; cdr3_nt: TGTGCCAGCCGCACTCCGGGACGGCTAGCCAAAAACATTCAGTACTTC
d_call: TRBD1; cdr3_length: 14; v_call: TRBV3-1; j_call: TRBJ1-2; clone_size: few; cdr3_aa: CASSQDGDSGGYTF; cdr3_nt: TGTGCCAGCAGCCAAGACGGGGACAGCGGTGGCTACACCTTC
d_call: -; cdr3_length: 15; v_call: TRBV6-5; j_call: TRBJ1-2; clone_size: few; cdr3_aa: CASSYSRLRGDGYTF; cdr3_nt: TGTGCCAGCAGTTACTCGAGGCTCCGGGGTGATGGCTACACCTTC
d_call: -; cdr3_length: 13; v_call: TRBV6-5; j_call: TRBJ2-1; clone_size: -; cdr3_aa: CASSHGGGNEQFF; cdr3_nt: TGTGCCAGCAGCCACGGCGGCGGCAATGAGCAGTTCTTC
d_call: TRBD1; cdr3_length: 16; v_call: TRBV7-8; j_call: TRBJ2-1; clone_size: few; cdr3_aa: CASSLVGMGGQAKQFF; cdr3_nt: TGTGCCAGCAGCTTAGTAGGCATGGGTGGACAGGCAAAGCAGTTCTTC
d_call: -; cdr3_length: 14; v_call: TRBV4-3; j_call: TRBJ2-5; clone_size: few; cdr3_aa: CASSQVGSGETQYF; cdr3_nt: TGCGCCAGCAGCCAAGTTGGATCTGGAGAGACCCAGTACTTC
d_call: -; cdr3_length: 12; v_call: TRBV24-1; j_call: TRBJ2-5; clone_size: -; cdr3_aa: CATSDLEETQYF; cdr3_nt: TGTGCCACCAGTGATCTGGAAGAGACCCAGTACTTC
d_call: -; cdr3_length: 19; v_call: TRBV24-1; j_call: TRBJ2-7; clone_size: -; cdr3_aa: CATSEYSGERSRDSYEQYF; cdr3_nt: TGTGCCACCAGTGAATATTCTGGAGAACGTTCGAGGGACTCCTACGAGCAGTACTTC
d_call: -; cdr3_length: 16; v_call: TRBV27; j_call: TRBJ1-5; clone_size: -; cdr3_aa: CASGARGPYSNQPQHF; cdr3_nt: TGTGCCAGCGGTGCTCGAGGGCCTTATAGCAATCAGCCCCAGCATTTT
d_call: -; cdr3_length: 15; v_call: TRBV4-3; j_call: TRBJ2-3; clone_size: many; cdr3_aa: CASSQGGARTDTQYF; cdr3_nt: TGCGCCAGCAGCCAAGGCGGGGCCCGCACAGATACGCAGTATTTT
d_call: TRBD2; cdr3_length: 15; v_call: TRBV7-6; j_call: TRBJ2-1; clone_size: few; cdr3_aa: CASSLFAGGDNEQFF; cdr3_nt: TGTGCCAGCAGCTTATTCGCGGGGGGGGACAATGAGCAGTTCTTC
d_call: -; cdr3_length: 13; v_call: TRBV2; j_call: TRBJ1-6; clone_size: many; cdr3_aa: CASLGQSLDLYHF; cdr3_nt: TGTGCCAGCCTTGGACAGTCTCTCGACCTGTACCACTTT
d_call: -; cdr3_length: 11; v_call: TRBV29-1; j_call: TRBJ1-1; clone_size: few; cdr3_aa: CSVEEGNEAFF; cdr3_nt: TGCAGCGTTGAAGAAGGGAATGAAGCTTTCTTT
d_call: -; cdr3_length: 13; v_call: TRBV5-1; j_call: TRBJ1-1; clone_size: few; cdr3_aa: CASKDTGNTEAFF; cdr3_nt: TGCGCCAGCAAGGATACAGGGAACACTGAAGCTTTCTTT
d_call: -; cdr3_length: 15; v_call: TRBV27; j_call: TRBJ1-6; clone_size: -; cdr3_aa: CASSTLGNYNSPLHF; cdr3_nt: TGTGCCAGCAGTACCCTGGGCAACTATAATTCACCCCTCCACTTT
d_call: TRBD2; cdr3_length: 16; v_call: TRBV12-3/TRBV12-4; j_call: TRBJ2-1; clone_size: few; cdr3_aa: CASSLLSGGDYNEQFF; cdr3_nt: TGTGCCAGCAGCCTCCTTAGCGGGGGGGACTACAATGAGCAGTTCTTC
d_call: TRBD2; cdr3_length: 15; v_call: TRBV9; j_call: TRBJ2-5; clone_size: few; cdr3_aa: CASSVRGGVAETQYF; cdr3_nt: TGTGCCAGCAGCGTAAGGGGAGGGGTGGCGGAGACCCAGTACTTC
d_call: -; cdr3_length: 12; v_call: TRBV20-1; j_call: TRBJ1-1; clone_size: -; cdr3_aa: CSARDGQPEAFF; cdr3_nt: TGCAGTGCTAGAGATGGGCAACCTGAAGCTTTCTTT